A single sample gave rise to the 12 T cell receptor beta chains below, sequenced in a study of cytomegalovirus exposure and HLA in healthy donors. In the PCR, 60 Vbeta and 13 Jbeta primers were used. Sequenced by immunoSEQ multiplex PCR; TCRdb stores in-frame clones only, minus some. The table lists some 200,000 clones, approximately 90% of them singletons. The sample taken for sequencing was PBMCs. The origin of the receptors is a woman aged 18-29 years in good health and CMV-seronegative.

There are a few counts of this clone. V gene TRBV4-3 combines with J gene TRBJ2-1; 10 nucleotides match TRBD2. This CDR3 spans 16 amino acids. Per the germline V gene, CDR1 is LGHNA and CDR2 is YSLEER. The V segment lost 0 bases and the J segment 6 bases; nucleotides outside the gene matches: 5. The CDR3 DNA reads TGCGCCAGCAGCCAAGATCCAAGCGGGAGGGCCAATGAGCAGTTCTTC. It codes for CASSQDPSGRANEQFF.

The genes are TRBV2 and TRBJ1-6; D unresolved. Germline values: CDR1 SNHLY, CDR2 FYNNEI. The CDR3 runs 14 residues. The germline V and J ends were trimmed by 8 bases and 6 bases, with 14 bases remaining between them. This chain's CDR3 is CASHPVLRNSPLHF. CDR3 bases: TGTGCCAGCCACCCGGTCCTCCGTAATTCACCCCTCCACTTT. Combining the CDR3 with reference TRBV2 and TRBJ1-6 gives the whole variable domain EPEVTQTPSHQVTQMGQEVILRCVPISNHLYFYWYRQILGQKVEFLVSFYNNEISEKSEIFDDQFSVERPDGSNFTLKIRSTKLEDSAMYFCASHPVLRNSPLHFGNGTRLTVT.

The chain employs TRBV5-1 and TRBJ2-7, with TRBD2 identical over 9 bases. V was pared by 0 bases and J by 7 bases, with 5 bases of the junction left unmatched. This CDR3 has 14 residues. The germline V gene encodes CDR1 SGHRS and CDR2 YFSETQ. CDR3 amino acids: CASSLVGTSYEQYF. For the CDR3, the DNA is TGCGCCAGCAGCTTGGTTGGGACTAGCTATGAGCAGTACTTC.

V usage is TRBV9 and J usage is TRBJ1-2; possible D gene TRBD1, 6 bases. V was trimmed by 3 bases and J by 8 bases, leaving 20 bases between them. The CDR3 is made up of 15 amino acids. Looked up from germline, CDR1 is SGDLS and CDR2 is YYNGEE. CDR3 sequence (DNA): TGTGCCAGCAGCGATCGGGGCAGGGGAGAGGGCGGCTACACCTTC. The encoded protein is CASSDRGRGEGGYTF. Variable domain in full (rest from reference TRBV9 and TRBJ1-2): DSGVTQTPKHLITATGQRVTLRCSPRSGDLSVYWYQQSLDQGLQFLIQYYNGEERAKGNILERFSAQQFPDLHSELNLSSLELGDSALYFCASSDRGRGEGGYTFGSGTRLTVV.

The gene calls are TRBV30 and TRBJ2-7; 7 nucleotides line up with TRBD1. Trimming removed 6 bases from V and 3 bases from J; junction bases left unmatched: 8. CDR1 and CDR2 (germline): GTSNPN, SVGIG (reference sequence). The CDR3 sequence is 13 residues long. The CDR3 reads CACPGTDLYEQYF. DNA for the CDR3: TGTGCCTGTCCCGGGACAGACCTCTACGAGCAGTACTTC.

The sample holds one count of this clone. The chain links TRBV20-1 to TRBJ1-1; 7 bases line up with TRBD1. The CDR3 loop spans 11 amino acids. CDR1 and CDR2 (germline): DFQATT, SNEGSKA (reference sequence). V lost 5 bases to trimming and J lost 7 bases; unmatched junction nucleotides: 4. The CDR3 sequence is CSARQGVEAFF. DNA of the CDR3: TGCAGTGCTCGGCAGGGGGTTGAAGCTTTCTTT.

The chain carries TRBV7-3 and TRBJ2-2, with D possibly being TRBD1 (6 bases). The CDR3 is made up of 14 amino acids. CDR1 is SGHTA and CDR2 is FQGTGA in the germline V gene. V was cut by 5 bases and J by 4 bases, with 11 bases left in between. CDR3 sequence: CASSPQGFTGELFF. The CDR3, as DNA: TGTGCCAGCAGCCCTCAGGGGTTCACCGGGGAGCTGTTTTTT.

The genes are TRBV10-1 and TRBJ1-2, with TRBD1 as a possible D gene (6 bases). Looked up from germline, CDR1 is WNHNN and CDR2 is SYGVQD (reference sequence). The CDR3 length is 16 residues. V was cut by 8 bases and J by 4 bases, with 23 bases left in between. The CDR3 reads CASYRKGGAGFYGYTF. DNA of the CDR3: TGCGCCAGCTACCGCAAGGGGGGGGCAGGTTTCTATGGCTACACCTTC.

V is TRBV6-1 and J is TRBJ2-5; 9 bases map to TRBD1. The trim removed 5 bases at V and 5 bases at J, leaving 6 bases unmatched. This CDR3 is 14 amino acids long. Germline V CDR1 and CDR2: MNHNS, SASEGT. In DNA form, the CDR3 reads TGTGCCAGCAGTTATACAGGGGGCGTGGAGACCCAGTACTTC. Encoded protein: CASSYTGGVETQYF.

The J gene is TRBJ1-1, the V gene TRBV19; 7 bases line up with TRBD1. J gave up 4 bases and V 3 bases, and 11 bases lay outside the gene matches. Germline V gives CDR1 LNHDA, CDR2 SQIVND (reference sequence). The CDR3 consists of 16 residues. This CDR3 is CASSIALGQGGTEAFF. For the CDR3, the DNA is TGTGCCAGTAGTATTGCCTTAGGGCAGGGGGGCACTGAAGCTTTCTTT.

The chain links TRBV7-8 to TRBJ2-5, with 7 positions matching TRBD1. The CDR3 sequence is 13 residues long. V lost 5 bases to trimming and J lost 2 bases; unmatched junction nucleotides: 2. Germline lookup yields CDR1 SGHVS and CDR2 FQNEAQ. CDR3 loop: CASSRDSQETQYF. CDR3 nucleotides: TGTGCCAGCAGCAGGGACAGTCAAGAGACCCAGTACTTC.

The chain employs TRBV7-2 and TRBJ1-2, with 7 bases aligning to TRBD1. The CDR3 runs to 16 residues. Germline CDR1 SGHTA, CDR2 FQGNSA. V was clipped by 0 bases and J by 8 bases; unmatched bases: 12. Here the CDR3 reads CASSLAESGTEYGYTF. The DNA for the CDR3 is TGTGCCAGCAGCTTAGCCGAATCCGGGACAGAATACGGCTACACCTTC.